This T cell receptor (beta chain) came from a study of siplizumab effects on memory and regulatory T cells. Study-level results: Memory T cells appeared less diverse than naive cells, which seemed to contribute substantially to alloresponse. The study found that siplizumab significantly reduced alloreactive sequences traceable to unstimulated CD4+ memory cells.

A word on this clone: The antigen is not known.

V lost 6 bases and J lost 6, with 17 bases in between. The CDR3 has 14 amino acids. Germline CDR1 reads LNHDA; CDR2 reads SQIVND (reference sequence). Roughly 95,000 TCR templates per sample were assayed. The table came from immunoSEQ multiplex PCR; TCRdb's copy has only in-frame clones and leaves some out. Among tens of thousands of clones listed, approximately 93% were seen once. The chain combines TRBV19 with TRBJ1-2, with no clear D. Sequencing input: CD8+ T cells sorted from blood. The sequence was obtained from a human donor in good health. The CDR3: CASSVGSPADGYTF. The CDR3 bases are TGTGCCAGTAGCGTGGGGTCGCCGGCGGATGGCTACACCTTC.